These 24 T cell receptor beta chains originate from one sample sequenced in a study of control samples from healthy donors and cancer patients. Sequencing used immunoSEQ multiplex PCR; TCRdb keeps in-frame clones, though not all of them. The profile shows 150,000 to 200,000 clones, about 87% of them singletons. The sample consisted of blood. Receptors originate from a man aged 25-40 years in good health.

This chain joins TRBV2 and TRBJ1-1, with TRBD1 matching 7 bases. This CDR3 spans 14 amino acids. The junction had 9 bases not matched to a gene; V was cut back by 4 bases and J by 7 bases. Germline-derived CDR1 and CDR2 are SNHLY and FYNNEI. The CDR3 DNA is TGTGCCAGCAGTGGGGGCAGGGGGGTTATTGAAGCTTTCTTT. It specifies CASSGGRGVIEAFF.

The V gene is TRBV27, the J gene TRBJ2-5; D is unresolved. The CDR3 length is 14 residues. CDR1 and CDR2 from the germline V gene are MNHEY and SMNVEV (reference sequence). Deletions cut 2 bases from V and 5 bases from J, with 12 bases between. The CDR3 spells CASSLDTSYETQYF. The DNA for the CDR3 is TGTGCCAGCAGTTTAGACACGTCGTATGAGACCCAGTACTTC.

This chain joins TRBV28 and TRBJ1-6, with D hard to call. Between the trimmed V and J ends, which lost 7 bases and 5 bases, there was a span of 6 bases. CDR1 MDHEN and CDR2 SYDVKM come from the germline V gene. The CDR3 covers 12 residues. The CDR3 DNA sequence: TGTGCCAGCACGGTGCATAATTCACCCCTCCACTTT. Protein product: CASTVHNSPLHF.

The V call is TRBV5-4, the J call TRBJ2-2; perhaps D is TRBD1 or TRBD2 (5 bases each). The ends were cut back, 2 bases at V and 2 bases at J, with 16 bases in the middle. The germline V gene encodes CDR1 SGHNT and CDR2 YYREEE (reference sequence). The CDR3 runs to 17 residues. CDR3 in DNA: TGTGCCAGCAGCTTAAAACCCCCGGGACGAAACACCGGGGAGCTGTTTTTT. It yields the protein CASSLKPPGRNTGELFF.

This clone came up a few times. This chain connects TRBV9 to TRBJ1-2, with no clear D. The CDR3 totals 11 residues. Germline loops: CDR1 SGDLS, CDR2 YYNGEE. V shed 4 bases and J shed 8 bases, with 9 bases lying between them. CDR3 nucleotide sequence: TGTGCCAGCAGCTCCCGAGGGGGCTACACCTTC. This sequence encodes CASSSRGGYTF.

This chain uses TRBV9 with TRBJ1-1; no firm D call. The CDR3 has 14 residues. In germline, CDR1 is SGDLS, CDR2 YYNGEE. The ends were cut back, 0 bases at V and 1 base at J, with 7 bases in the middle. For the CDR3, the DNA is TGTGCCAGCAGCGTAGCACAGAGGAACACTGAAGCTTTCTTT. This codes for CASSVAQRNTEAFF.

The chain links TRBV5-1 to TRBJ1-1; the D is unclear. Germline lookup yields CDR1 SGHRS and CDR2 YFSETQ. V was cut by 1 base and J by 0 bases, with 7 bases left in between. CDR3 size: 14 residues. In DNA form, the CDR3 reads TGCGCCAGCAGCTTGACCGGGTTGAACACTGAAGCTTTCTTT. Protein product: CASSLTGLNTEAFF.

This chain connects TRBV14 to TRBJ2-3; D is possibly TRBD1 (5 bases). Germline CDR1 SGHDN, CDR2 FVKESK. V lost 0 bases and J lost 1, with 8 bases in between. The CDR3 spans 15 residues. The CDR3 bases are TGTGCCAGCAGCCAAGACGGACACCGCACAGATACGCAGTATTTT. It yields the protein CASSQDGHRTDTQYF.

The chain employs TRBV24-1 and TRBJ1-2; TRBD1 aligns across 11 bases. Germline CDR1 reads KGHDR; CDR2 reads SFDVKD. The CDR3 runs to 14 residues. J lost 9 bases, V lost 4 bases, and 6 bases had no gene match. CDR3 sequence: CATSEGQGGISYTF. The CDR3 DNA follows: TGTGCCACCAGTGAGGGACAGGGGGGAATCAGCTACACCTTC.

V and J are TRBV6-5 and TRBJ1-2; 8 nucleotides line up with TRBD1. Germline CDR1 reads MNHEY; CDR2 reads SVGAGI. V shed 4 bases, J shed 3 bases, and the junction held 1 base outside the gene matches. This CDR3 spans 13 amino acids. The CDR3 protein is CASSSTGDYGYTF. The DNA of the CDR3 is TGTGCCAGCAGTTCGACAGGGGACTATGGCTACACCTTC.

The sample holds one count of this clone. This sequence joins TRBV28 and TRBJ1-1; D perhaps matches TRBD1 (6 bases). The CDR3 extends over 14 amino acids. The V end lost 6 bases, the J end lost 1 base, and 12 bases lay between the germline ends. Germline CDR1 MDHEN, CDR2 SYDVKM. The CDR3 nucleotides read TGTGCCAGCAGGGCAGACAGGCCGAACACTGAAGCTTTCTTT. This gives the protein CASRADRPNTEAFF.

The chain carries TRBV6-5 and TRBJ1-3, with D unclear. Germline values: CDR1 MNHEY, CDR2 SVGAGI. Deletions cut 0 bases from V and 0 bases from J, with 3 bases between. This CDR3 spans 14 amino acids. Written as DNA, the CDR3 is TGTGCCAGCAGTTACTCTCGCTCTGGAAACACCATATATTTT. The encoded protein is CASSYSRSGNTIYF.

The chain employs TRBV28 and TRBJ1-2, with D uncertain. This CDR3 has 14 amino acids. The germline V gene has CDR1 MDHEN and CDR2 SYDVKM. Trimming took off 5 bases at V and 4 bases at J, with 14 bases between the two ends. The CDR3 sequence: CASSEGLTPYGYTF. In DNA, the CDR3 is TGTGCCAGCAGTGAGGGCCTAACCCCCTATGGCTACACCTTC.

The rearrangement joins TRBV18 to TRBJ1-1; the D gene is possibly TRBD1 (5 bases). CDR1 is KGHSH, CDR2 LQKENI, per germline. The V end was cut by 6 bases, the J end by 7 bases, with 12 bases between. CDR3 length equals 12 residues. CDR3 nucleotides: TGTGCCAGCTCTGTCGTGGGGGGTGAAGCTTTCTTT. Encoded protein: CASSVVGGEAFF.

V and J are TRBV18 and TRBJ1-1; TRBD1 might be the D (5 bases). There are 14 residues in the CDR3. CDR1 and CDR2 (germline): KGHSH, LQKENI. Trimming cost V 3 bases and J 5 bases, with 13 bases left between them. The CDR3 protein is CASSPLGRETEAFF. As DNA, the CDR3 is TGTGCCAGCTCACCCCTAGGCAGGGAGACTGAAGCTTTCTTT.

The CDR3 here is CASSLLRQPDSGNTIYF. The CDR3 DNA sequence: TGTGCCAGCAGCCTACTCAGACAACCCGACTCTGGAAACACCATATATTTT. The J gene is TRBJ1-3, the V gene TRBV5-6, with D hard to call. The CDR3 spans 17 residues. Trimming left V 4 bases short and J 0 bases short, with 17 bases between. Germline lookup yields CDR1 SGHDT and CDR2 YYEEEE. The full variable domain, its missing parts supplied by reference TRBV5-6 and TRBJ1-3, is DAGVTQSPTHLIKTRGQQVTLRCSPKSGHDTVSWYQQALGQGPQFIFQYYEEEERQRGNFPDRFSGHQFPNYSSELNVNALLLGDSALYLCASSLLRQPDSGNTIYFGEGSWLTVV.

This clone was seen a single time. DNA of the CDR3: TGTGCCAGCAGTCTTCCACGCTTTCGGGGGCCAGTGGGCTACACCTTC. Protein product: CASSLPRFRGPVGYTF. The chain carries TRBV28 and TRBJ1-2; a weak D match, TRBD1 (6 bases). The germline V and J ends were trimmed by 5 bases and 8 bases, with 24 bases remaining between them. There are 16 residues in the CDR3. The germline CDR1 and CDR2 sequences are MDHEN and SYDVKM.

This chain joins TRBV5-6 and TRBJ2-2, with D unresolved. The CDR3 is 13 residues long. V lost 0 bases to trimming and J lost 5 bases, with 5 bases between them. Per the germline V gene, CDR1 is SGHDT and CDR2 is YYEEEE. The DNA of the CDR3 is TGTGCCAGCAGCTTGGGCGTGACCGGGGAGCTGTTTTTT. Its protein is CASSLGVTGELFF.

V gene TRBV24-1 combines with J gene TRBJ2-1; 11 bases agree with TRBD2. From germline, CDR1 is KGHDR and CDR2 SFDVKD. The CDR3 runs 17 residues. Unmatched junction bases numbered 11, after V lost 7 bases and J lost 4 bases. The CDR3 reads CATSGDVAGGVYNEQFF. The CDR3 region has the DNA TGTGCCACCAGCGGGGATGTAGCGGGGGGGGTATACAATGAGCAGTTCTTC.

The chain employs TRBV4-1 and TRBJ1-1, with D maybe TRBD1 (5 bases). The CDR3 covers 15 residues. V gave up 4 bases and J gave up 1 base, with 13 bases separating them. The V gene's germline CDR1 is MGHRA and CDR2 YSYEKL. CDR3 coding DNA: TGCGCCAGCAGCCTCATGGGGGTTGGGAACACTGAAGCTTTCTTT. This codes for CASSLMGVGNTEAFF.

V and J are TRBV7-8 and TRBJ1-1; D is perhaps TRBD1 (6 bases). Trimming shortened V by 6 bases and J by 2 bases, and 16 bases separated the two germline ends. The CDR3 is made up of 15 amino acids. Per germline, CDR1 SGHVS and CDR2 FQNEAQ. The CDR3 here is CASRPTGTPNTEAFF. Written as DNA, the CDR3 is TGTGCCAGCAGACCAACAGGGACCCCTAACACTGAAGCTTTCTTT.

This clone came up a few times. The rearrangement links TRBV13 to TRBJ1-6; possibly TRBD1 for D (5 bases). This CDR3 is built from 15 residues. V was clipped by 3 bases and J by 9 bases, with 15 bases between them. Per germline, CDR1 PRHDT and CDR2 FYEKMQ (reference sequence). The CDR3 bases are TGTGCCAGCAGCTTTAGAGGGGAGGGGAGTTCACCCCTCCACTTT. Protein product: CASSFRGEGSSPLHF.

The chain carries TRBV3-1 (or the pseudogene TRBV3-2) and TRBJ1-2; D is unresolved. Trimming pared 1 base from V and 8 bases from J, leaving 8 bases between. The germline CDR1 and CDR2 sequences are LGHDT and YNNKEL (reference sequence). The CDR3 loop spans 12 amino acids. The CDR3 reads CASSQGVAGYTF. For the CDR3, the DNA is TGTGCCAGCAGCCAAGGTGTGGCCGGCTACACCTTC.

This clone has just one count. This chain uses TRBV2 with TRBJ1-1; D may be TRBD1 (5 bases). Germline values: CDR1 SNHLY, CDR2 FYNNEI. Trimming pared 7 bases from V and 3 bases from J, leaving 12 bases between. The CDR3 extends over 13 amino acids. Here the CDR3 DNA reads TGTGCCAGCAAGGGGAATATTTACACTGAAGCTTTCTTT. Amino acid sequence: CASKGNIYTEAFF.